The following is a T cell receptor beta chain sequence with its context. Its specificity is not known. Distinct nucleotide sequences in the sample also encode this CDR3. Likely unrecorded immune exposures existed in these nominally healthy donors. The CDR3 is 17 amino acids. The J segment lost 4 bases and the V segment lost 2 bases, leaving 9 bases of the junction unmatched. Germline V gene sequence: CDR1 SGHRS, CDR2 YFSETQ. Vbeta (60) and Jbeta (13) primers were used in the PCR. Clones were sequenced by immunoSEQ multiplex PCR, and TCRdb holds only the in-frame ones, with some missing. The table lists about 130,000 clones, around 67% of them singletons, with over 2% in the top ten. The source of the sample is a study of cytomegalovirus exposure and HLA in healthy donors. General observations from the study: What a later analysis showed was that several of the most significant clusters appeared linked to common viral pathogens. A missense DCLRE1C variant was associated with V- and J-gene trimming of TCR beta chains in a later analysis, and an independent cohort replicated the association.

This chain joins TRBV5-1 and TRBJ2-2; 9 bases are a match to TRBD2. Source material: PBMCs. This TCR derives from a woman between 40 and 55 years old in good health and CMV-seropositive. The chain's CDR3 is CASSFPIAGVSTGELFF. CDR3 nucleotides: TGCGCCAGCAGCTTCCCCATAGCGGGAGTAAGCACCGGGGAGCTGTTTTTT.